This T cell receptor beta chain was found in a study of blood T cell repertoires in COVID-19. Study background: Spain, Italy and the United States supplied samples that represented acute and convalescent COVID-19. T cells, B-cell-depleted T cells, or PBMCs provided the cDNA or gDNA that served as material.

Seattle's cohort entered during active infection and was followed longitudinally. Authors' data handling: Estimated nucleated cell counts came from reference gene primer amplification. Data came from immunoSEQ multiplex PCR; TCRdb stores just in-frame clones and leaves some out. From that table come the V and J calls and clone size; the DNA was used to work out D and trimming. The sample consists of some 350,000 clones, 88% of them appearing once. Germline V gives CDR1 MNHEY, CDR2 SVGEGT. The ends lost 2 bases at V and 3 bases at J; junction bases unmatched: 16. This CDR3 has 19 residues. The origin of this receptor is a woman aged 70-85 years with COVID-19, enrolled during active disease. The sequencing input was peripheral blood. The chain joins TRBV6-2 or TRBV6-3 to TRBJ1-2; TRBD1 aligns across 9 bases. The CDR3 protein is CASSYRTLGQGNEDYGYTF. DNA of the CDR3: TGTGCCAGCAGTTACCGTACTTTAGGACAGGGGAATGAGGACTATGGCTACACCTTC.